The clone carrying this T cell receptor (beta chain) appeared a few times. The antigen is not known. Ligated cDNA underwent four rounds of PCR with nested alpha and beta constant region primers and SP2. Alpha and beta constant region primers primed reverse transcription for blood and skin samples. TCRdb ran MiXCR on the 5' RACE reads and lists one entry per CDR3 protein. Found here are about 32,000 distinct CDR3 sequences, about a sixth of them singletons; the top ten hold roughly 2.6%. The CDR3 consists of 14 residues. Trimming stripped 3 bases from V and 4 bases from J, with 12 bases between. Germline loops: CDR1 LNHDA, CDR2 SQIVND (reference sequence). This sample is drawn from a study of naive and memory T cell subsets. Study results and caveats: This RNA-based method may be sensitive to activation-related transcript changes.

The library had UMIs added by 3' ligation of an oligonucleotide to TCR cDNA. Whole blood, roughly 2.6 ml, came from adult healthy volunteers. Unsorted total RNA, roughly 1 to 1000 ng, was DNase treated before reverse transcription. The TCR comes from a female donor in good health. V is TRBV19 and J is TRBJ1-1; TRBD1 is a possible D gene (5 bases). For the CDR3, the DNA is TGTGCCAGTAGTATTGAGGGAAGGGGCACTGAAGCTTTCTTT. Its translation is CASSIEGRGTEAFF.